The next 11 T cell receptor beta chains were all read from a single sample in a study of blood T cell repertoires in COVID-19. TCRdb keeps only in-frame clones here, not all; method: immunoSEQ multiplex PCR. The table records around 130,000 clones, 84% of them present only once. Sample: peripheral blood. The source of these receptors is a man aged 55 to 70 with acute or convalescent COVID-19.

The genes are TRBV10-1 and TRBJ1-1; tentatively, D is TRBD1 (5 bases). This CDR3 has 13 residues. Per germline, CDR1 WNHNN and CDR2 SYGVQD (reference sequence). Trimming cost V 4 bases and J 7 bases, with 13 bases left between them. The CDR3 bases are TGCGCCAGCAGTGCCGGACACATTAATGAAGCTTTCTTT. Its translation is CASSAGHINEAFF.

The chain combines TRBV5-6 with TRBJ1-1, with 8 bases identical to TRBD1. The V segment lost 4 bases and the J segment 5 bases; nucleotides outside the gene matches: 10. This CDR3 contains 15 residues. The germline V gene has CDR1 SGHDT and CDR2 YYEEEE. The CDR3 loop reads CASSNLDREWTEAFF. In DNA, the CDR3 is TGTGCCAGCAGCAACCTGGACAGGGAATGGACTGAAGCTTTCTTT.

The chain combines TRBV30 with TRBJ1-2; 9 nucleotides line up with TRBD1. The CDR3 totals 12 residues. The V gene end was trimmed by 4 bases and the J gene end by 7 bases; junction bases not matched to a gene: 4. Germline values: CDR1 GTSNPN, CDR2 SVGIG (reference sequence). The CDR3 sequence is CAWKTGGSGYTF. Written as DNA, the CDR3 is TGTGCCTGGAAAACAGGGGGCTCTGGCTACACCTTC.

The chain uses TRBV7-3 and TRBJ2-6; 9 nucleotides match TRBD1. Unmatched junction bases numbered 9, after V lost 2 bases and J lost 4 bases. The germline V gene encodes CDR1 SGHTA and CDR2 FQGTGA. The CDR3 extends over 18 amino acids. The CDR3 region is CASSLSGQGVGGANVLTF. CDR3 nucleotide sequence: TGTGCCAGCAGCTTATCGGGACAGGGTGTCGGCGGGGCCAACGTCCTGACTTTC.

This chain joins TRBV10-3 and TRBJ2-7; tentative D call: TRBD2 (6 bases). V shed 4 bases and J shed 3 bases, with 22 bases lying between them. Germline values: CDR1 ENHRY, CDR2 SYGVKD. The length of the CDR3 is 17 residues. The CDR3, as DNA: TGTGCCATCAGTGGAAAAGCTAACCGGGACTCCCACTACGAGCAGTACTTC. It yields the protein CAISGKANRDSHYEQYF.

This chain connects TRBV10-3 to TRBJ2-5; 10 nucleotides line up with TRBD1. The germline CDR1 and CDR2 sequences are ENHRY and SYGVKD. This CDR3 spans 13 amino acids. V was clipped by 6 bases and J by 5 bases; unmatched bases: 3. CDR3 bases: TGTGCCATCAGATCGGGACAGGGGGAGACCCAGTACTTC. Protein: CAIRSGQGETQYF.

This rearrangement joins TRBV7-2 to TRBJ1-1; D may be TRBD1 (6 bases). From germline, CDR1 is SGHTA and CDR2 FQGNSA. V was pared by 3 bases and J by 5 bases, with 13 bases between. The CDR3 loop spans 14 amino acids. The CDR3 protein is CASSFRTAGTEAFF. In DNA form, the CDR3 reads TGTGCCAGCAGCTTTAGGACAGCGGGGACTGAAGCTTTCTTT. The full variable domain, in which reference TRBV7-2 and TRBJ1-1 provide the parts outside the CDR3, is GAGVSQSPSNKVTEKGKDVELRCDPISGHTALYWYRQSLGQGLEFLIYFQGNSAPDKSGLPSDRFSAERTGGSVSTLTIQRTQQEDSAVYLCASSFRTAGTEAFFGQGTRLTVV.

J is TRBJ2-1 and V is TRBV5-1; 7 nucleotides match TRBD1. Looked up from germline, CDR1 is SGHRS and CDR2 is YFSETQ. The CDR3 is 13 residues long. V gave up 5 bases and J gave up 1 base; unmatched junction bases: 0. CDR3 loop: CASRQGSYNEQFF. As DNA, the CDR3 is TGCGCCAGCAGACAGGGGTCCTACAATGAGCAGTTCTTC.

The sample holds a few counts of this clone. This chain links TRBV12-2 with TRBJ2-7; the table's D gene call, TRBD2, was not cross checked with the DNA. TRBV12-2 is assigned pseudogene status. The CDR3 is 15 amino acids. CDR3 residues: CASRLIGLASYEQYF. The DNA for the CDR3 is TGTGCAAGTCGCCTCATCGGACTAGCGTCCTACGAGCAGTACTTC.

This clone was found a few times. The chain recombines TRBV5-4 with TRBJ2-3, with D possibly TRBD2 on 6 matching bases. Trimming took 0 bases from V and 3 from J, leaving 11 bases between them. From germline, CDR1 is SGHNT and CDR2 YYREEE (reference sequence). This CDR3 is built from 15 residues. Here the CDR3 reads CASSLGATRTDTQYF. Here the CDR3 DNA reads TGTGCCAGCAGCTTGGGGGCGACTAGAACAGATACGCAGTATTTT.

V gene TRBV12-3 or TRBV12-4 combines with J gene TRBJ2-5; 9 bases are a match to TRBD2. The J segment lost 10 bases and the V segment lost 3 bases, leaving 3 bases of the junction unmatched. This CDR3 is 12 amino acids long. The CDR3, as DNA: TGTGCCAGCAGTTTCGGCGGGAGGGACCAGTACTTC. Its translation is CASSFGGRDQYF.